This is a list of T cell receptor beta chains from one sample in a study of post-analysis software for immune sequencing data. From the PCR reads, TCRdb called clonotypes with MiXCR, one entry per CDR3 protein. Found here are hundreds of thousands of distinct CDR3 sequences, approximately 53% of them singletons; the top ten hold approximately 4.3%. The specimen sequenced was blood. Receptor source: a girl aged 5-17 years with multiple sclerosis. CDR3s include the opening cysteine and the closing phenylalanine or tryptophan. A D gene is named only where the DNA matches it firmly. Clone sizes are given selectively: once, few, many, or a class where the clone is expanded.

TRBJ1-1 | NA | NA | TRBV12-5 | TGTGCTAGTAGCGGAATCGGGACGGCGGAATTGAACACTGAAGCTTTCTTT | CASSGIGTAELNTEAFF
TRBJ1-1 | NA | NA | TRBV29-1 | TGCAGCGCAAAAAAGGAGCCCATGAACACTGAAGCTTTCTTT | CSAKKEPMNTEAFF
TRBJ1-4 | NA | NA | TRBV12-3/TRBV12-4 | TGTGCCAGCAGTTCTCGACGGACCCTAGCAACTAATGAAAAACTGTTTTTT | CASSSRRTLATNEKLFF
TRBJ1-5 | NA | once | TRBV25-1 | TGTGCCAGCAGTGAAGGGCTCGAGCAGCCCCAGCATTTT | CASSEGLEQPQHF
TRBJ2-7 | NA | few | TRBV3-1 | TGTGCCAGCAGCCAAGATTCGATAGCGGCATCCTACGAGCAGTACTTC | CASSQDSIAASYEQYF
TRBJ2-5 | NA | NA | TRBV12-3/TRBV12-4 | TGTGCCAGCAGTTTAATAGGCGGGGCCCAAGAGACCCAGTACTTC | CASSLIGGAQETQYF
TRBJ1-1 | TRBD1 | NA | TRBV6-5 | TGTGCCAGCAGAGTTGACAGGGGGAGCCCGAACACTGAAGCTTTCTTT | CASRVDRGSPNTEAFF
TRBJ1-2 | TRBD1 | once | TRBV5-1 | TGCGCCAGCAGCTTGGGGCTTACAGGGGGCCGGAGAGGATCTGGCTACACCTTC | CASSLGLTGGRRGSGYTF
TRBJ2-4 | NA | few | TRBV5-1 | TGCGCCAGCAGCTTGGCCGGTTCTCTGATAGCCAAAAACATTCAGTACTTC | CASSLAGSLIAKNIQYF
TRBJ1-2 | NA | NA | TRBV27 | TGTGCCAGCAGTACGCGGGACGCCTATGGCTACACCTTC | CASSTRDAYGYTF
TRBJ2-3 | NA | NA | TRBV7-9 | TGTGCCAGCAGCTTCGGAAGCGGCCGCACAGATACGCAGTATTTT | CASSFGSGRTDTQYF
TRBJ2-5 | NA | NA | TRBV5-1 | TGCGCCAGCAGCTTGGGGCTAGCGATCCCAGAGACCCAGTACTTC | CASSLGLAIPETQYF
TRBJ1-4 | TRBD1 | NA | TRBV12-3/TRBV12-4 | TGTGCCAGCAGTCGACCGACAGGGTACGAAAAACTGTTTTTT | CASSRPTGYEKLFF
TRBJ1-2 | TRBD1 | NA | TRBV20-1 | TGCAGTGCTAGACCCAGGGGGGCGCATCAGTATGGCTACACCTTC | CSARPRGAHQYGYTF
TRBJ2-7 | TRBD1 | NA | TRBV13 | TGTGCCAGCAGCCTATCCGGGACAGGGGTCGACGAGCAGTACTTC | CASSLSGTGVDEQYF